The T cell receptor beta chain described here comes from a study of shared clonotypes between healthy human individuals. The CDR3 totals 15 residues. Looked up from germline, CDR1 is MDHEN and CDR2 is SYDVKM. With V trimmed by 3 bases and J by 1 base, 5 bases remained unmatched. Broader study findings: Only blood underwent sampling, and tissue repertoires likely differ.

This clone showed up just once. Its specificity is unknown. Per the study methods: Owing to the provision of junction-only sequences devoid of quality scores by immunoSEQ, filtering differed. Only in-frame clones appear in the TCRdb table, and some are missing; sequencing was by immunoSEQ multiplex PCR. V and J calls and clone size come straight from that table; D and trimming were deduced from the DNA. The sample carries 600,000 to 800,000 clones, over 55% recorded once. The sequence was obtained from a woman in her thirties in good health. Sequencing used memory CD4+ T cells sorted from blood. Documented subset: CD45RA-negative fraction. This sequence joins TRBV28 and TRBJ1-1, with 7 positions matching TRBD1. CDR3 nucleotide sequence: TGTGCCAGCAGTTTTTACAGGACAGGGAACACTGAAGCTTTCTTT. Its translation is CASSFYRTGNTEAFF.